This TCR beta chain was captured by sequencing in a study of blood T cell repertoires in COVID-19. Looking at the study overall: Researchers got acute and convalescent COVID-19 samples from the United States, Italy and Spain. Sample material is recorded as cDNA or gDNA derived from T cells, B-cell-depleted T cells, or PBMCs.

V was trimmed by 3 bases and J by 6 bases, leaving 9 bases between them. Germline V gene data show CDR1 as MNHEY and CDR2 as SMNVEV (reference sequence). This CDR3 has 13 amino acids. Original processing notes: Amplifying reference gene primers gave estimates of nucleated cell counts. Repertoires were generated with immunoSEQ multiplex PCR, while TCRdb's copy carries only in-frame clones and drops some. V and J calls and clone size follow that table, whereas D and trimming were derived from the DNA. Of over 200,000 clones in the sample, roughly four fifths were seen once. Sequencing used peripheral blood. The sequence came from a middle-aged woman with active or convalescent COVID-19. This chain uses TRBV27 with TRBJ1-5; a possible D gene is TRBD1 (6 bases). This CDR3 reads CASSFLGGQPQHF. In DNA, the CDR3 is TGTGCCAGCAGTTTTCTAGGGGGTCAGCCCCAGCATTTT.